Shown below are 16 T cell receptor beta chains from a single sample sequenced in a study of early T cells in non-severe SARS-CoV-2 infection. One entry per CDR3 protein, called by TCRdb with MiXCR from the 5' RACE reads. The table records approximately 52,000 distinct CDR3 sequences, roughly 8% of them present only once. Sequencing was performed on whole blood. The receptors come from an adult who was a healthcare worker with PCR-confirmed SARS-CoV-2 infection or an uninfected control (not recorded which).

The gene calls are TRBV6-6 and TRBJ1-1, with D perhaps matching TRBD1 (6 bases). Trimming took 5 bases from V and 1 from J, leaving 11 bases between them. The length of the CDR3 is 14 residues. The germline gives CDR1 MNHNY, CDR2 SVGAGI (reference sequence). CDR3 amino acids: CASSEQGRNTEAFF. The CDR3 DNA reads TGTGCCAGCAGTGAACAGGGTAGGAACACTGAAGCTTTCTTT.

The chain is built from TRBV9 and TRBJ2-1; the match to TRBD2 covers 9 bases. This CDR3 contains 17 residues. Germline-derived CDR1 and CDR2 are SGDLS and YYNGEE. The J segment lost 3 bases and the V segment lost 3 bases, leaving 10 bases of the junction unmatched. Written as DNA, the CDR3 is TGTGCCAGCAGCGACCCAGAAAGCGGGGGGATCTACAATGAGCAGTTCTTC. As protein: CASSDPESGGIYNEQFF. The entire variable domain, with the rest obtained from reference TRBV9 and TRBJ2-1, is as follows: DSGVTQTPKHLITATGQRVTLRCSPRSGDLSVYWYQQSLDQGLQFLIQYYNGEERAKGNILERFSAQQFPDLHSELNLSSLELGDSALYFCASSDPESGGIYNEQFFGPGTRLTVL.

This clonotype was detected a few times. V and J are TRBV13 and TRBJ1-2; D remains unclear. Looked up from germline, CDR1 is PRHDT and CDR2 is FYEKMQ (reference sequence). The CDR3 loop spans 15 amino acids. Trimming left V 0 bases short and J 2 bases short, with 10 bases between. This chain's CDR3 is CASSLGPGENYGYTF. In DNA, the CDR3 is TGTGCCAGCAGCTTAGGCCCTGGGGAGAACTATGGCTACACCTTC.

Note on this clonotype: This clone may be a read error of a much larger clone one base away. The chain links TRBV20-1 to TRBJ2-2; D perhaps matches TRBD1 (6 bases). This CDR3 is built from 13 residues. Germline V gene sequence: CDR1 DFQATT, CDR2 SNEGSKA (reference sequence). This CDR3 reads CSARGTYTGVLFF. As DNA, the CDR3 is TGCAGTGCTAGGGGGACATATACCGGGGTGCTGTTTTTT.

This clonotype was seen ten or more times. J is TRBJ2-1 and V is TRBV7-3; D call uncertain. Trimming cost V 5 bases and J 0 bases, with 11 bases left between them. Germline-derived CDR1 and CDR2 are SGHTA and FQGTGA. This CDR3 spans 15 amino acids. As DNA, the CDR3 is TGTGCCAGCAGCCCGTCGACCCTCTCCTACAATGAGCAGTTCTTC. It encodes CASSPSTLSYNEQFF.

V and J are TRBV6-6 and TRBJ1-2; unclear D gene. Germline V gene lookup returns CDR1 MNHNY and CDR2 SVGAGI (reference sequence). V was shortened by 9 bases and J by 8 bases, with 13 bases between the two germline ends. The CDR3 runs to 11 residues. The DNA of the CDR3 is TGTGCCAGTCAGCGAGCGACAGGCTACACCTTC. This gives the protein CASQRATGYTF.

This clonotype was found a few times. The V and J genes are TRBV29-1 and TRBJ1-2; TRBD1 matches at 7 bases. The trim removed 5 bases at V and 3 bases at J, leaving 3 bases unmatched. CDR3 length equals 12 residues. Germline V gene data show CDR1 as SQVTM and CDR2 as ANQGSEA. CDR3 residues: CSVRDSDYGYTF. DNA of the CDR3: TGCAGCGTTCGGGACAGCGACTATGGCTACACCTTC. Drawing the rest from reference TRBV29-1 and TRBJ1-2, the complete variable domain is SAVISQKPSRDICQRGTSLTIQCQVDSQVTMMFWYRQQPGQSLTLIATANQGSEATYESGFVIDKFPISRPNLTFSTLTVSNMSPEDSSIYLCSVRDSDYGYTFGSGTRLTVV.

This clonotype was detected a few times. This chain connects TRBV20-1 to TRBJ1-4; D gene ambiguous. Germline CDR1 is DFQATT and CDR2 is SNEGSKA (reference sequence). V was shortened by 0 bases and J by 3 bases, with 11 bases between the two germline ends. The CDR3 consists of 15 residues. This CDR3 is CSARDGRRPNEKLFF. Here the CDR3 DNA reads TGCAGTGCTAGAGATGGACGGAGACCTAATGAAAAACTGTTTTTT.

This clonotype has just a few counts. The gene calls are TRBV6-6 and TRBJ1-1; D gene uncertain. CDR1 and CDR2 (germline): MNHNY, SVGAGI (reference sequence). The CDR3 sequence is 13 residues long. The germline V and J ends were trimmed by 8 bases and 7 bases, with 17 bases remaining between them. The CDR3: CASSLLGGGEAFF. In DNA, the CDR3 is TGTGCCAGCTCCCTCCTGGGCGGTGGTGAAGCTTTCTTT.

This clonotype has a count of ten or more. The chain combines TRBV7-2 with TRBJ1-5; TRBD1 might be the D (5 bases). The CDR3 loop spans 14 amino acids. V lost 1 base and J 8 bases, leaving 12 bases between the germline ends. Per the germline V gene, CDR1 is SGHTA and CDR2 is FQGNSA. The CDR3 is CASSLGQRMEPQHF. Written as DNA, the CDR3 is TGTGCCAGCAGCTTAGGACAGCGGATGGAGCCCCAGCATTTT.

At least ten counts were recorded for this clonotype. This chain uses TRBV7-9 with TRBJ1-1; a possible D gene is TRBD1 (6 bases). Germline V CDR1 and CDR2: SEHNR, FQNEAQ (reference sequence). V was shortened by 6 bases and J by 7 bases, with 12 bases between the two germline ends. The CDR3 has 12 residues. The CDR3 DNA reads TGTGCCAGCAGTTCACAGGGAAGTGAAGCTTTCTTT. Protein: CASSSQGSEAFF.

The table lists this clonotype with many counts. This rearrangement joins TRBV27 to TRBJ2-3, with D possibly being TRBD1 (5 bases). The CDR3 runs 14 residues. V lost 3 bases and J lost 1, with 8 bases in between. Germline lookup yields CDR1 MNHEY and CDR2 SMNVEV (reference sequence). The DNA of the CDR3 is TGTGCCAGCAGTTTTGGCAGGGGCACAGATACGCAGTATTTT. Its protein product is CASSFGRGTDTQYF.

This clonotype turned up a few times. The gene calls are TRBV29-1 and TRBJ1-4; TRBD1 matches 10 bases. CDR1 and CDR2 (germline): SQVTM, ANQGSEA. Trimming removed 0 bases from V and 8 bases from J; junction bases left unmatched: 3. This CDR3 has 14 residues. Here the CDR3 DNA reads TGCAGCGTTGAAGACCGGGACAGGGGAGAAAAACTGTTTTTT. Its translation is CSVEDRDRGEKLFF.

Many counts were recorded for this clonotype. This sequence joins TRBV5-5 and TRBJ1-1; D is undetermined. This CDR3 spans 14 amino acids. Trimming pared 4 bases from V and 6 bases from J, leaving 16 bases between. Germline V gene data show CDR1 as SGHKS and CDR2 as YYEKEE (reference sequence). DNA for the CDR3: TGTGCCAGCAGCCTGGTCGCGGTTCTCGCTGAAGCTTTCTTT. This sequence encodes CASSLVAVLAEAFF.

This clonotype came up a few times. The gene calls are TRBV2 and TRBJ2-7, with a tentative D call TRBD1 (6 bases). The CDR3 length is 13 residues. Germline lookup yields CDR1 SNHLY and CDR2 FYNNEI. V was shortened by 8 bases and J by 0 bases, with 11 bases between the two germline ends. The CDR3 sequence is CASRQESSYEQYF. The CDR3 nucleotides read TGTGCCAGCCGACAGGAAAGCTCCTACGAGCAGTACTTC.

This clonotype was detected a few times. V and J are TRBV28 and TRBJ1-1; D remains unclear. Trimming took 5 bases from V and 2 from J, leaving 15 bases between them. Germline V gene lookup returns CDR1 MDHEN and CDR2 SYDVKM. The CDR3 covers 15 residues. CDR3 coding DNA: TGTGCCAGCAGTCTCCCCACACGGAGTAACACTGAAGCTTTCTTT. Protein: CASSLPTRSNTEAFF.